These 13 T cell receptor beta chains originate from one sample sequenced in a study of radiotherapy plus CTLA-4 blockade in lung cancer. Only in-frame clones appear in the TCRdb table, and some are missing; sequencing was by immunoSEQ multiplex PCR. The repertoire holds 80,000 or so clones, with about 79% as singletons. The sequencing here drew on peripheral blood, taken from a patient treated with radiotherapy plus ipilimumab. Source of these receptors: a human donor with non-small cell lung cancer who had a partial response to radiotherapy plus ipilimumab. Some clones in this sample may be carry-over from other donors' samples.

This clone was counted between two and nine times. The chain links TRBV9 to TRBJ2-1; TRBD2 matches at 8 bases. This CDR3 spans 15 amino acids. Germline V lookup: CDR1 SGDLS, CDR2 YYNGEE. After removal of 3 bases from V and 4 bases from J, the junction contained 6 bases not matched to a gene. CDR3 DNA sequence: TGTGCCAGCAGCGGTGGGAGCGGGGGTTACAATGAGCAGTTCTTC. Protein: CASSGGSGGYNEQFF.

The genes are TRBV6-1 and TRBJ2-5, with D tentatively TRBD1 (7 bases). The J call may be faulty, since TRBJ2-7 better matches the DNA end. CDR3 length equals 14 residues. Germline loops: CDR1 MNHNS, CDR2 SASEGT. The CDR3 DNA reads as TGTGCCAGCAGTTTGGGACAGCGGGCCTACGAGCAGTACTTC. It encodes CASSLGQRAYEQYF.

J is TRBJ2-3 and V is TRBV21-1; the table names TRBD2, a call not compared with the DNA. TRBV21-1 is tagged as a pseudogene. The CDR3 totals 18 residues. CDR3 nucleotides: TGTGCCAGCAGCAAAGAGGGCGGGAGGAACCTTAGCACAGATACGCAGTATTTT. It translates to CASSKEGGRNLSTDTQYF.

The chain combines TRBV28 with TRBJ1-5; possibly TRBD1 for D (5 bases). Germline V lookup: CDR1 MDHEN, CDR2 SYDVKM. V was pared by 6 bases and J by 0 bases, with 12 bases between. The CDR3 length is 15 residues. Written as DNA, the CDR3 is TGTGCCAGCAGACCAGGGATGTATAGCAATCAGCCCCAGCATTTT. It translates to CASRPGMYSNQPQHF.

The chain has TRBV27 and TRBJ2-5; 9 nucleotides match TRBD2. This CDR3 spans 20 amino acids. V dropped 5 bases and J dropped 4; count of bases not matched to a gene: 23. Germline-derived CDR1 and CDR2 are MNHEY and SMNVEV (reference sequence). The DNA of the CDR3 is TGTGCCAGCAGTCCCCGGACTAGCGCCCGTAGCGTCACATCGGGAGAGACCCAGTACTTC. Encoded protein: CASSPRTSARSVTSGETQYF.

This chain links TRBV7-6 with TRBJ2-1; TRBD2 matches at 7 bases. There are 15 residues in the CDR3. Trimming cost V 1 base and J 3 bases; bases outside gene matches: 3. Germline V CDR1 and CDR2: SGHVS, FNYEAQ. The CDR3 nucleotides are TGTGCCAGCAGCTTAGGTCGCGGGGGCTACAATGAGCAGTTCTTC. This gives the protein CASSLGRGGYNEQFF.

The rearrangement links TRBV5-4 to TRBJ1-2, with D possibly TRBD1 on 5 matching bases. The germline V and J ends were trimmed by 2 bases and 4 bases, with 15 bases remaining between them. CDR1 and CDR2 (germline): SGHNT, YYREEE (reference sequence). This CDR3 region has 15 residues. This chain's CDR3 is CASSFLTANSYGYTF. CDR3 DNA sequence: TGTGCCAGCAGCTTTTTGACAGCAAACTCCTATGGCTACACCTTC. Looking up the rest from reference TRBV5-4 and TRBJ1-2 gives the full variable domain: ETGVTQSPTHLIKTRGQQVTLRCSSQSGHNTVSWYQQALGQGPQFIFQYYREEENGRGNFPPRFSGLQFPNYSSELNVNALELDDSALYLCASSFLTANSYGYTFGSGTRLTVV.

This clone was picked up a small number of times. The chain recombines TRBV28 with TRBJ1-4; unclear D gene. The length of the CDR3 is 12 residues. V lost 8 bases to trimming and J lost 4 bases, with 8 bases between them. Germline CDR1 reads MDHEN; CDR2 reads SYDVKM. CDR3 region: CASQVVNEKLFF. Here the CDR3 DNA reads TGTGCCAGCCAGGTTGTTAATGAAAAACTGTTTTTT.

Written as DNA, the CDR3 is TGTGCCAGCAGTGAAGCGTCGTCAGACAATCAGCCCCAGCATTTT. It specifies CASSEASSDNQPQHF. V and J are TRBV6-1 and TRBJ1-5, with D unresolved. Trimming shortened V by 0 bases and J by 3 bases, and 9 bases separated the two germline ends. Germline CDR1 is MNHNS and CDR2 is SASEGT. The CDR3 has 15 residues.

The rearrangement joins TRBV6-5 to TRBJ1-2, with D unclear. The germline CDR1 and CDR2 sequences are MNHEY and SVGAGI. The CDR3 totals 14 residues. V lost 2 bases, J lost 2 bases, and 9 bases lay in between. CDR3 sequence (DNA): TGTGCCAGCAGTTACACAGCCCGGAACTATGGCTACACCTTC. Translating gives CASSYTARNYGYTF.

The chain is built from TRBV28 and TRBJ1-2; D gene uncertain. Per germline, CDR1 MDHEN and CDR2 SYDVKM. This CDR3 is 13 amino acids long. Trimming left V 3 bases short and J 1 base short, with 6 bases between. The CDR3 sequence: CASSFHSNYGYTF. The CDR3 bases are TGTGCCAGCAGTTTCCACAGTAACTATGGCTACACCTTC.

The CDR3: CASSGGSGGLLAGVRRELFF. The CDR3 nucleotides read TGTGCCAGCAGCGGTGGATCCGGGGGGTTACTAGCGGGAGTACGCCGGGAGCTGTTTTTT. The chain links TRBV7-8 to TRBJ2-2; TRBD2 aligns across 11 bases. CDR1 SGHVS and CDR2 FQNEAQ come from the germline V gene. This CDR3 is 20 amino acids long. With 5 bases clipped from V and 9 bases from J, the junction kept 23 bases outside the gene matches.

This chain joins TRBV19 and TRBJ2-2; tentatively, D is TRBD1 (6 bases). CDR3 length: 15 amino acids. Germline V lookup: CDR1 LNHDA, CDR2 SQIVND (reference sequence). Between the trimmed V and J ends, which lost 10 bases and 0 bases, there was a span of 15 bases. The DNA of the CDR3 is TGTGCCACTCGTATCCGGGACACGAACACCGGGGAGCTGTTTTTT. It specifies CATRIRDTNTGELFF.